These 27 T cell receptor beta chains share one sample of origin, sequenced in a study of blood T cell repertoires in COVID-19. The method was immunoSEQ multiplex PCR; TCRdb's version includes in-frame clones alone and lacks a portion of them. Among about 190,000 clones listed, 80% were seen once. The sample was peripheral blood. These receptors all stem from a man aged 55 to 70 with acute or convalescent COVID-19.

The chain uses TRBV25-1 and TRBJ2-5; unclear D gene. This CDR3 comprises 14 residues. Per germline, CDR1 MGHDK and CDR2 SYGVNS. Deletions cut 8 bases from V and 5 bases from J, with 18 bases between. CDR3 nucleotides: TGTGCCAGCCTGAGTGCTGTGACTGGGGAGACCCAGTACTTC. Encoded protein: CASLSAVTGETQYF.

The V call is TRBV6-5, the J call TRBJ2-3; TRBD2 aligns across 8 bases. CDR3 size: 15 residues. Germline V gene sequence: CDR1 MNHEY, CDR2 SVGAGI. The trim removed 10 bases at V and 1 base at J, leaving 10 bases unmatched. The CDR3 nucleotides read TGTGCCACACCTCCCCGGGGGGGCGGCACAGATACGCAGTATTTT. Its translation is CATPPRGGGTDTQYF.

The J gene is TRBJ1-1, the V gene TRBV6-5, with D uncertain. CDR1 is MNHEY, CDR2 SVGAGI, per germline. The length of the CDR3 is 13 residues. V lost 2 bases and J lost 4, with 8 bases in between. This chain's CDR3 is CASSYGESTEAFF. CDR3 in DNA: TGTGCCAGCAGTTACGGAGAGTCCACTGAAGCTTTCTTT.

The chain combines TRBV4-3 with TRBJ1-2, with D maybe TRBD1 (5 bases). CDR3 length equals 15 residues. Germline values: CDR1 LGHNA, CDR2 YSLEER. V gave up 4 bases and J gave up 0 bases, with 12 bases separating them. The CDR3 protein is CASSPGLAANYGYTF. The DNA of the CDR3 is TGCGCCAGCAGCCCGGGACTCGCGGCTAACTATGGCTACACCTTC.

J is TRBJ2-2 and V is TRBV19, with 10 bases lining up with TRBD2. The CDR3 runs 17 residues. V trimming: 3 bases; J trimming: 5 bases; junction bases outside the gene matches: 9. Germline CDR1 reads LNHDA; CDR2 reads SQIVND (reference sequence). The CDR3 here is CASSMESGGAWTGELFF. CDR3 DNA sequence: TGTGCCAGTAGTATGGAAAGCGGGGGGGCTTGGACCGGGGAGCTGTTTTTT.

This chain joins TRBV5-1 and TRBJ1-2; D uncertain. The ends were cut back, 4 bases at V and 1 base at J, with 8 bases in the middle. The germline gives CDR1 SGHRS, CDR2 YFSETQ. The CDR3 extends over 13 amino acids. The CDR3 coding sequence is TGCGCCAGCAGCCTTACAGATAACTATGGCTACACCTTC. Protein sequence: CASSLTDNYGYTF.

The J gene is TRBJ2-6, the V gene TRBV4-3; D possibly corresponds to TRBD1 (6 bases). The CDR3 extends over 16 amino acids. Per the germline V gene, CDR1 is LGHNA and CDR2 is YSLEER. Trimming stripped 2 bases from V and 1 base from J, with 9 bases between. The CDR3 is CASSQTRGSGANVLTF. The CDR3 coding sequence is TGCGCCAGCAGCCAAACCAGGGGTTCTGGGGCCAACGTCCTGACTTTC.

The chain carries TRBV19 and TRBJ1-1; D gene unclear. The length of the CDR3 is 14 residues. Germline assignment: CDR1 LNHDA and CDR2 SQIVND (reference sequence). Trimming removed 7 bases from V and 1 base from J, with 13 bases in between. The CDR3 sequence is CASTPGGRNTEAFF. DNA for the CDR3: TGTGCCAGTACCCCCGGAGGCAGGAACACTGAAGCTTTCTTT.

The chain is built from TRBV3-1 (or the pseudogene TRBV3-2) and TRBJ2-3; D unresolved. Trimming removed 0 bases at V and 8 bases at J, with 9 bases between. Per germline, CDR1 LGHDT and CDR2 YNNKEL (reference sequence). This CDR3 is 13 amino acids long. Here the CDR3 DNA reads TGTGCCAGCAGCCAAGATACAGCCATTACGCAGTATTTT. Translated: CASSQDTAITQYF.

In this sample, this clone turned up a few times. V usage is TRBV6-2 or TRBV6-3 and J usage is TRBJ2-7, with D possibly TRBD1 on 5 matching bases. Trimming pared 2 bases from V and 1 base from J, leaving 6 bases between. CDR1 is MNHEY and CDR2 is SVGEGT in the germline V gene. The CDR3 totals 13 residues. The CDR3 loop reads CASSYKGSYEQYF. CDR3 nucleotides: TGTGCCAGCAGTTACAAGGGGTCCTACGAGCAGTACTTC.

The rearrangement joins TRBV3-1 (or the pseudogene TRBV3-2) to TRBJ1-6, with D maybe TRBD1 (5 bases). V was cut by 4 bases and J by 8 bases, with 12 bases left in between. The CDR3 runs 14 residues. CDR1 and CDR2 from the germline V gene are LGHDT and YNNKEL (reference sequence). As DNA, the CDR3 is TGTGCCAGCAGCCTCGCGCAGGGTGATTCACCCCTCCACTTT. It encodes CASSLAQGDSPLHF.

The CDR3 sequence is CATRTGLDSPLHF. CDR3 bases: TGTGCCACCAGGACAGGGTTGGATTCACCCCTCCACTTT. This chain connects TRBV6-5 to TRBJ1-6; 8 nucleotides agree with TRBD1. The CDR3 is 13 residues long. CDR1 and CDR2 from the germline V gene are MNHEY and SVGAGI. J was trimmed by 8 bases and V by 10 bases; bases with no gene match: 7.

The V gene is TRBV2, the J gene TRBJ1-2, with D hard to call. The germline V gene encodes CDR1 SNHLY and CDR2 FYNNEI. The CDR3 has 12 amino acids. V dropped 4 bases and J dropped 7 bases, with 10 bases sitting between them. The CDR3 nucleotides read TGTGCCAGCAGTGGCGGTGGATCTGGCTACACCTTC. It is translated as CASSGGGSGYTF. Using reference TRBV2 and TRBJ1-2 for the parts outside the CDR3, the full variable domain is EPEVTQTPSHQVTQMGQEVILRCVPISNHLYFYWYRQILGQKVEFLVSFYNNEISEKSEIFDDQFSVERPDGSNFTLKIRSTKLEDSAMYFCASSGGGSGYTFGSGTRLTVV.

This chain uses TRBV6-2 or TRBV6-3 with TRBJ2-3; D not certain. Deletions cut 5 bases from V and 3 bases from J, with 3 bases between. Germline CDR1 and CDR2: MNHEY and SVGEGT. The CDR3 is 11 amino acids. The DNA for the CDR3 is TGTGCCAGCAGTCGGACAGATACGCAGTATTTT. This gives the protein CASSRTDTQYF.

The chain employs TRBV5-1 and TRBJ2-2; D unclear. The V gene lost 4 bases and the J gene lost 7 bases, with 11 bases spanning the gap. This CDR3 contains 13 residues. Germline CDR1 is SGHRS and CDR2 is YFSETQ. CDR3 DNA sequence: TGCGCCAGCAGCCCAAACATTGGCGGGGAGCTGTTTTTT. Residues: CASSPNIGGELFF.

The CDR3 sequence is CASRGQGALFQPQHF. In DNA form, the CDR3 reads TGTGCCAGCAGGGGACAGGGGGCTCTCTTTCAGCCCCAGCATTTT. This chain uses TRBV6-5 with TRBJ1-5; 12 bases are shared with TRBD1. The CDR3 covers 15 residues. The V segment lost 6 bases and the J segment 6 bases; nucleotides outside the gene matches: 6. CDR1 MNHEY and CDR2 SVGAGI come from the germline V gene.

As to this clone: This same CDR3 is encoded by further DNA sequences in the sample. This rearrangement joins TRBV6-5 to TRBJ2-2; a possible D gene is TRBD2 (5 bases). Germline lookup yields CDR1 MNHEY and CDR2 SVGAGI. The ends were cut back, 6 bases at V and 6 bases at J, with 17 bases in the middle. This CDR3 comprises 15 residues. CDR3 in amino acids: CASRSPAGEAGELFF. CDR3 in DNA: TGTGCCAGCAGATCACCTGCCGGGGAAGCCGGGGAGCTGTTTTTT.

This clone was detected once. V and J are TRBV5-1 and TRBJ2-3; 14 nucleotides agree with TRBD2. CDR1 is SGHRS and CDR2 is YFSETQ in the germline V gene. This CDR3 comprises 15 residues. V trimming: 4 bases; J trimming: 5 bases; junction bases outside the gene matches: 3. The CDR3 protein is CASSTGTSGGDTQYF. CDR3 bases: TGCGCCAGCAGCACCGGGACTAGCGGGGGAGATACGCAGTATTTT.

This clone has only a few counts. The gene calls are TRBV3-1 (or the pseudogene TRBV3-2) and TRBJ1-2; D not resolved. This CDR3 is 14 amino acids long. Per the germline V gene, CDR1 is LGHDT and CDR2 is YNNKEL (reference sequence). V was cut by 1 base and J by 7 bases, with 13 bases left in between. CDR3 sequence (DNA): TGTGCCAGCAGCCAAGGAACTATGGCTAGTGGCTACACCTTC. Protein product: CASSQGTMASGYTF.

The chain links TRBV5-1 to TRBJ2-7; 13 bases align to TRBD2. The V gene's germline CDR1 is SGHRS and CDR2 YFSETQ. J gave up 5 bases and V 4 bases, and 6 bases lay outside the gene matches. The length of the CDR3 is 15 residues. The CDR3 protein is CASSNRLAGGNEQYF. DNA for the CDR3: TGCGCCAGCAGCAACCGACTAGCGGGAGGCAACGAGCAGTACTTC.

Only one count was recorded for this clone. The CDR3, as DNA: TGTGCCAGCAGCTTAGACGGCGGGGGGGCAGCAGATACGCAGTATTTT. This encodes CASSLDGGGAADTQYF. The gene calls are TRBV7-2 and TRBJ2-3; 9 nucleotides align to TRBD2. J was trimmed by 4 bases and V by 1 base; bases with no gene match: 6. The CDR3 runs to 16 residues. Germline V gene lookup returns CDR1 SGHTA and CDR2 FQGNSA.

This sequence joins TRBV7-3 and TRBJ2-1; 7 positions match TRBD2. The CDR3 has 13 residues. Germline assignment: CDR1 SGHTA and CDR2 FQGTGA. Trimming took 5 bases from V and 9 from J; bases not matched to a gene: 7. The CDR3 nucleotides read TGTGCCAGCAGCCGTGACTCGGGGGGTGAGCAGTTCTTC. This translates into CASSRDSGGEQFF.

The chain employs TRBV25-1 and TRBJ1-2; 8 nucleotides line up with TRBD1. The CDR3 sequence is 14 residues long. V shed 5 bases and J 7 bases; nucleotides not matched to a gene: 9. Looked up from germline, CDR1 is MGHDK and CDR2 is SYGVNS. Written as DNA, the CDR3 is TGTGCCAGCAGTCTGGCCAATACAGGGGGTGGCTACACCTTC. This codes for CASSLANTGGGYTF.

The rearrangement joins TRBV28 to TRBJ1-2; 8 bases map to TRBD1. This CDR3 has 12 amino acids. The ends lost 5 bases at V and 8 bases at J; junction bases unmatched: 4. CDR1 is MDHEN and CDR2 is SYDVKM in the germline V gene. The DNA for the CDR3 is TGTGCCAGCAGTCCGGGACAGGAAGGCTACACCTTC. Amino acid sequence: CASSPGQEGYTF.

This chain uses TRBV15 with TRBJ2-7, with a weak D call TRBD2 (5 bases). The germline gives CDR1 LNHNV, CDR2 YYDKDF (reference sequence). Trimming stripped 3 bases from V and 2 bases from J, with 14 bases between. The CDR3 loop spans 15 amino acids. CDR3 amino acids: CATSRRVSSPYEQYF. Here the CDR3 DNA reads TGTGCCACCAGCAGGCGGGTATCTAGTCCCTACGAGCAGTACTTC. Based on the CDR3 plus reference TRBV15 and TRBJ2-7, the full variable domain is DAMVIQNPRYQVTQFGKPVTLSCSQTLNHNVMYWYQQKSSQAPKLLFHYYDKDFNNEADTPDNFQSRRPNTSFCFLDIRSPGLGDTAMYLCATSRRVSSPYEQYFGPGTRLTVT.

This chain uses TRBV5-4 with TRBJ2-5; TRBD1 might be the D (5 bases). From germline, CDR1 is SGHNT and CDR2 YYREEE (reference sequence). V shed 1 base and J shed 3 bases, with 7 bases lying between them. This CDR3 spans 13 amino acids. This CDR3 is CASSLPGKETQYF. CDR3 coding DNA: TGTGCCAGCAGCTTGCCAGGGAAAGAGACCCAGTACTTC.

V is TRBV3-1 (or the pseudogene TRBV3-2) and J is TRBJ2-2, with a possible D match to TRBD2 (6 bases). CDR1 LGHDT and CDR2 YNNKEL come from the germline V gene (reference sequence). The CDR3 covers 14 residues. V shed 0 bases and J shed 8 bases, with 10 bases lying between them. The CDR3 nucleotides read TGTGCCAGCAGCCAAGACGGGGACTCTGGGGAGCTGTTTTTT. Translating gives CASSQDGDSGELFF.